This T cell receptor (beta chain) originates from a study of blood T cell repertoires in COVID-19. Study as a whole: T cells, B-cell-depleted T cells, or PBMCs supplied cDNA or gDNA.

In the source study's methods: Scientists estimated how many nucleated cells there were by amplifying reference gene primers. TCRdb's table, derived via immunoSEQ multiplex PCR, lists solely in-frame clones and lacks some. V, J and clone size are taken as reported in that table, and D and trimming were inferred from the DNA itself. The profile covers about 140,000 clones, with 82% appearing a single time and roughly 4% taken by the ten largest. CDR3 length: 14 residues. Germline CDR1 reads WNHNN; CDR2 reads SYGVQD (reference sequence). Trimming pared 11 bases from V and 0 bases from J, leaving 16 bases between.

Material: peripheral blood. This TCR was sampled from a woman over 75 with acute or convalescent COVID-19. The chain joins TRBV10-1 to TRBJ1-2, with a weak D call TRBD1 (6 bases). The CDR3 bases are TGCGCCGGAGCCCGACAGGAAGCTAACTATGGCTACACCTTC. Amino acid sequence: CAGARQEANYGYTF.